The TCR beta chain described here comes from a study of shared clonotypes between healthy human individuals. Study outcomes and limitations: Across subsets, estimated richness was generally greater for naive than for memory populations.

Deletions cut 7 bases from V and 2 bases from J, with 16 bases between. The CDR3 spans 15 residues. CDR1 and CDR2 (germline): SEHNR, FQNEAQ (reference sequence). For each subset, genomic DNA was distributed in equal portions over several immunoSEQ plates. Only in-frame clones appear in the TCRdb table, and some are missing; sequencing was by immunoSEQ multiplex PCR. The table records about 2.1 million clones, 90% to 95% of them present only once. Positively selected for CCR7, the CD45RO-negative cells used as naive CD8 cells excluded terminally differentiated effector memory CD45RA+ cells. This clone was observed once. The target antigen is unknown.

Sequencing was carried out using naive CD8+ T cells from PBMCs. The rearrangement links TRBV7-9 to TRBJ2-3, with D perhaps given as TRBD1 or TRBD2 (5 bases each). The receptor's source is a man between 18 and 35 years old in good health. Some clones in this sample may be carry-over from other donors' samples. The CDR3 here is CASTGGRGPTDTQYF. CDR3 nucleotides: TGTGCCAGCACTGGGGGTCGGGGCCCCACAGATACGCAGTATTTT.